This TCR beta chain derives from a study of post-analysis software for immune sequencing data. Turning to the study itself: Recorded subtypes: relapsing-remitting, secondary progressive, progressive-relapsing; some patients unannotated. Study-wide results and limits: There were five TRBV segments more frequent in patients than controls, and TRBV5-6, TRBV5-1 and TRBV20-1 were among them. Pronounced co-clustering by F measure was evident among identically batched samples. When compared against controls, multiple sclerosis patients showed significantly lower normalized Chao1 diversity.

CDR3 length: 15 amino acids. Germline V gene lookup returns CDR1 SSHAT and CDR2 FNYEAQ (reference sequence). Unique molecular identifiers were present in the TCR beta cDNA libraries. The source material, roughly 0.85 to 10 million T cells, gave rise to 450,000 to 550,000 cDNA molecules. TCRdb recomputed calls from the PCR reads with MiXCR, one row per CDR3 protein. The table shows 650,000 to 900,000 distinct CDR3 sequences, with roughly 50% occurring only once. With respect to this clonotype: The antigen remains undetermined. One junction end does not reproduce the germline sequence, and a read error may be involved.

The sequence derives from a girl aged 5-17 years with multiple sclerosis. The chain recombines TRBV7-7 with TRBJ2-2; TRBD1 might be the D (5 bases). Sequenced material: blood. The chain's CDR3 is CASSPGQGSTGELFF. In DNA, the CDR3 is TGTGCTAGCAGCCCTGGGCAGGGAAGCACCGGGGAGCTGTTTTTT. Filled out from reference TRBV7-7 and TRBJ2-2, the complete variable domain reads GAGVSQSPRYKVTKRGQDVTLRCDPISSHATLYWYQQALGQGPEFLTYFNYEAQPDKSGLPSDRFSAERPEGSISTLTIQRTEQRDSAMYRCASSPGQGSTGELFFGEGSRLTVL.